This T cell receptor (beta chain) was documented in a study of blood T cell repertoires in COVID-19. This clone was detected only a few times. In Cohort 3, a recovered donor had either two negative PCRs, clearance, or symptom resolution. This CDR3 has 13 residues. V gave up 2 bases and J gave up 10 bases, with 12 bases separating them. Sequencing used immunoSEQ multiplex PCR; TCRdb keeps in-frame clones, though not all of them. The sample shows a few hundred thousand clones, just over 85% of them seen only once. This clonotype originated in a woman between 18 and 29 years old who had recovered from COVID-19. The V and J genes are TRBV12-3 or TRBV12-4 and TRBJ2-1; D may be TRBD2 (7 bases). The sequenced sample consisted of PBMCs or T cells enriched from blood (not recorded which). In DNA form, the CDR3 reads TGTGCCAGCAGTTTACTTGGGGGGGGCGAGCAGTTCTTC. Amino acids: CASSLLGGGEQFF.